Below, one T cell receptor beta chain is given with its context. Its antigen remains unknown. This entry is derived from a study of cytomegalovirus exposure and HLA in healthy donors. The PCR employed 60 Vbeta primers together with 13 Jbeta primers. The data were produced by immunoSEQ multiplex PCR, yet TCRdb's version contains in-frame clones alone and is incomplete. The sample has 75,000 to 95,000 clones; approximately 66% are singletons. Notes on the study in general: A later analysis showed that HLA-associated TCR beta chains had undergone more clonal expansion than equally common others.

This TCR was recovered from a man aged 30 to 39 in good health and CMV-seronegative. The sample consisted of PBMCs.

DNA of the CDR3: TGTGCCAGCAATCCACACCGGACAGGGGGCGTTGAAAAACTGTTTTTT. This encodes CASNPHRTGGVEKLFF. The chain is built from TRBV28 and TRBJ1-4; the match to TRBD1 covers 11 bases. Germline lookup yields CDR1 MDHEN and CDR2 SYDVKM. This CDR3 spans 16 amino acids. V gave up 7 bases and J gave up 7 bases; unmatched junction bases: 11.